This T cell receptor (beta chain) was sequenced for a study of T cell changes during pregnancy in multiple sclerosis. After removal of 0 bases from V and 8 bases from J, the junction contained 9 bases not matched to a gene. The CDR3 totals 15 residues. Per the germline V gene, CDR1 is SGHRS and CDR2 is YFSETQ. Profiling relied on immunoSEQ multiplex PCR, and the TCRdb table lists in-frame clones only, not all of them. The data show 85,000 to 100,000 clones, 91% seen once. The sample in question was peripheral blood, obtained before pregnancy. This chain links TRBV5-1 with TRBJ1-2, with TRBD1 identical over 8 bases. The clonotype originates from a female donor with multiple sclerosis, enrolled in a pregnancy study. The CDR3 sequence: CASSLDGQGWRGYTF. The CDR3 DNA reads as TGCGCCAGCAGCTTGGACGGACAGGGATGGAGAGGCTACACCTTC.